These 3 T cell receptor beta chains were sequenced from one sample in a study of response to subunit inactivated influenza vaccine (dated by TCRdb to between 2017 and 2018). Library construction relied on RT-PCR. Sequencing relied on an Illumina HiSeq 2500. TCRdb reworked the public reads: Q25 trimming with fastp, MiXCR clone assembly, productive beta chains retained. CDR3 protein duplicates are merged, each entry listing the most common genes and DNA. Counted in this sample were approximately 520,000 distinct CDR3 sequences; 15% to 20% of them appeared once. The ten largest clonotypes hold around 3% of the sample. The sample consisted of CD4+ T cells sorted from PBMCs, taken around 2 years after vaccination. These receptors were obtained from a man aged 45-69 years who received an inactivated influenza vaccine. Donor details come from another sample of the same person, matched by shared clones.

The table lists this clonotype with many counts. The gene calls are TRBV14 and TRBJ2-5, with 8 bases identical to TRBD1. The CDR3 has 14 amino acids. V dropped 4 bases and J dropped 7; count of bases not matched to a gene: 8. The germline gives CDR1 SGHDN, CDR2 FVKESK. The CDR3 region has the DNA TGTGCCAGCAGCCTCCCAGGGGGCGCCGGGACCCAGTACTTC. Its protein product is CASSLPGGAGTQYF.

A few counts support this clonotype. The chain combines TRBV2 with TRBJ2-3; 8 bases map to TRBD2. The CDR3 is made up of 15 amino acids. Trimming removed 7 bases from V and 0 bases from J; junction bases left unmatched: 6. The germline V gene has CDR1 SNHLY and CDR2 FYNNEI. CDR3 nucleotides: TGTGCCAGCAAGGCGGGGGGCCCAAGCACAGATACGCAGTATTTT. Protein product: CASKAGGPSTDTQYF.

This clonotype was picked up a small number of times. The rearrangement joins TRBV6-2 or TRBV6-3 to TRBJ2-3; 11 bases line up with TRBD2. Looked up from germline, CDR1 is MNHEY and CDR2 is SVGEGT. The CDR3 spans 15 residues. V was pared by 9 bases and J by 4 bases, with 9 bases of the junction left unmatched. CDR3 nucleotide sequence: TGTGCCAGAAGAGTAACTAGCGGGAGATCAGATACGCAGTATTTT. Translating gives CARRVTSGRSDTQYF.